What follows is one TCR beta chain and its context. No antigen is known for it. The germline CDR1 and CDR2 sequences are MGHRA and YSYEKL. There are 16 residues in the CDR3. The V and J ends lost 4 bases and 6 bases, in that order; junction bases with no gene match: 10. The entry originates in a study of graft-versus-host responses after intestinal transplantation. In the study overall: Recipients had multivisceral, liver-intestinal, or isolated intestinal transplants. Induction with anti-thymocyte globulin, then tacrolimus and steroids for three to four years, was given to all recipients. Points from the study as a whole: Patients who carried graft-donor T cell macrochimerism also had high graft-versus-host to host-versus-graft clonal ratios in their allografts. Early post-transplant declines in HvG were associated with peak levels of circulating GvH clones.

Assay: immunoSEQ multiplex PCR; the TCRdb copy retains only in-frame clones and omits some. This table has some 110,000 clones, more than 85% appearing once. Sequences were derived from unstimulated CD8+ T cells sorted from spleen or lymph node cells, sampled before transplant. The sequence was collected from a human donor who was the organ donor for an intestinal transplant. The gene calls are TRBV4-1 and TRBJ1-1, with 11 bases lining up with TRBD1. The CDR3 DNA reads TGCGCCAGCAGCCCCCAAGGGACAGGGGGTTTGGCTGAAGCTTTCTTT. Protein product: CASSPQGTGGLAEAFF.